Below are 32 T cell receptor beta chains sequenced from a single sample in a study of blood T cell repertoires in COVID-19. Repertoires were generated with immunoSEQ multiplex PCR, while TCRdb's copy carries only in-frame clones and drops some. Here the sample spans about 120,000 clones, 82% being singletons. The sequenced sample was peripheral blood. The receptors were gathered from a woman in her seventies with acute or convalescent COVID-19.

This rearrangement joins TRBV5-6 to TRBJ2-5, with D uncertain. Germline assignment: CDR1 SGHDT and CDR2 YYEEEE. CDR3 length: 13 residues. The V end was cut by 1 base, the J end by 5 bases, with 9 bases between. As DNA, the CDR3 is TGTGCCAGCAGCTTGCTCTTCGCGGAGACCCAGTACTTC. Its translation is CASSLLFAETQYF. Based on the CDR3 plus reference TRBV5-6 and TRBJ2-5, the full variable domain is DAGVTQSPTHLIKTRGQQVTLRCSPKSGHDTVSWYQQALGQGPQFIFQYYEEEERQRGNFPDRFSGHQFPNYSSELNVNALLLGDSALYLCASSLLFAETQYFGPGTRLLVL.

V and J are TRBV5-1 and TRBJ1-1; TRBD1 aligns across 7 bases. CDR1 and CDR2 (germline): SGHRS, YFSETQ. The CDR3 is 14 amino acids. J gave up 10 bases and V 6 bases, and 15 bases lay outside the gene matches. CDR3 DNA: TGCGCCAGCAAGCCCGGGACAGCCTTAGAGCGAGCTTTCTTT. This codes for CASKPGTALERAFF.

This clone was detected only once. CDR3 in amino acids: CATSDGTGGHYGYTF. The CDR3 DNA reads TGTGCCACCAGTGATGGGACAGGGGGGCACTATGGCTACACCTTC. V and J are TRBV24-1 and TRBJ1-2, with 11 bases that match TRBD1. Per germline, CDR1 KGHDR and CDR2 SFDVKD. The V and J ends lost 3 bases and 3 bases, in that order; junction bases with no gene match: 2. This CDR3 contains 15 residues.

This chain uses TRBV12-3 or TRBV12-4 with TRBJ1-6; no firm D call. The ends were cut back, 6 bases at V and 14 bases at J, with 14 bases in the middle. The CDR3 is made up of 12 amino acids. Here the CDR3 reads CASSPDSRSLHF. For the CDR3, the DNA is TGTGCCAGCAGCCCCGACTCCCGGTCCCTCCACTTT.

The chain couples TRBV11-3 to TRBJ1-1; no firm D call. The germline V and J ends were trimmed by 5 bases and 3 bases, with 10 bases remaining between them. The CDR3 loop spans 13 amino acids. CDR1 is SGHNT, CDR2 YENEEA, per germline. CDR3 loop: CASSRYRDTEAFF. The CDR3 DNA is TGTGCCAGCAGCAGGTACCGGGACACTGAAGCTTTCTTT.

CDR3 loop: CAISIRDRGTGELFF. CDR3 sequence (DNA): TGTGCCATCAGTATCCGGGACAGGGGGACCGGGGAGCTGTTTTTT. The chain combines TRBV10-3 with TRBJ2-2, with 11 positions matching TRBD1. Germline V gives CDR1 ENHRY, CDR2 SYGVKD. V dropped 5 bases and J dropped 5; count of bases not matched to a gene: 4. This CDR3 region has 15 residues.

This sequence joins TRBV19 and TRBJ2-1, with 8 bases that match TRBD2. In germline, CDR1 is LNHDA, CDR2 SQIVND (reference sequence). Trimming removed 1 base from V and 3 bases from J; junction bases left unmatched: 2. This CDR3 spans 15 amino acids. The CDR3 here is CASSIAAGGYNEQFF. The CDR3 DNA is TGTGCCAGTAGTATAGCGGCGGGGGGCTACAATGAGCAGTTCTTC.

The chain employs TRBV3-1 (or the pseudogene TRBV3-2) and TRBJ2-3; 12 nucleotides align to TRBD2. Per germline, CDR1 LGHDT and CDR2 YNNKEL (reference sequence). The V gene end was trimmed by 3 bases and the J gene end by 4 bases; junction bases not matched to a gene: 5. The CDR3 totals 16 residues. CDR3 bases: TGTGCCAGCAGCCAGGCACTAGCGGGGGGCTCAGATACGCAGTATTTT. Amino acids: CASSQALAGGSDTQYF.

The rearrangement uses TRBV19 and TRBJ1-2; 9 bases align to TRBD1. The V and J ends lost 1 base and 4 bases, in that order; junction bases with no gene match: 4. The CDR3 totals 15 residues. In germline, CDR1 is LNHDA, CDR2 SQIVND (reference sequence). This chain's CDR3 is CASSIGNRGPYGYTF. The CDR3 DNA reads as TGTGCCAGTAGTATAGGGAACAGGGGGCCCTATGGCTACACCTTC.

V and J are TRBV7-2 and TRBJ2-7, with D maybe TRBD1 (5 bases). Germline lookup yields CDR1 SGHTA and CDR2 FQGNSA. V was shortened by 4 bases and J by 1 base, with 11 bases between the two germline ends. CDR3 length: 14 amino acids. The CDR3 region has the DNA TGTGCCAGCAGCTCCCGCCAGGGATCCTACGAGCAGTACTTC. Its protein is CASSSRQGSYEQYF.

The chain has TRBV2 and TRBJ2-7, with TRBD2 matching 7 bases. There are 14 residues in the CDR3. In germline, CDR1 is SNHLY, CDR2 FYNNEI. V lost 8 bases to trimming and J lost 7 bases; unmatched junction nucleotides: 14. CDR3 region: CASSTHAGVGEQYF. The CDR3 DNA is TGTGCCAGCTCCACCCACGCGGGGGTTGGGGAGCAGTACTTC.

The chain couples TRBV6-5 to TRBJ1-5; D is undetermined. Germline V CDR1 and CDR2: MNHEY, SVGAGI. CDR3 length equals 14 residues. Trimming removed 2 bases at V and 3 bases at J, with 8 bases between. Here the CDR3 DNA reads TGTGCCAGCAGTTACAGCTCCCTCAATCAGCCCCAGCATTTT. It encodes CASSYSSLNQPQHF.

This clone appeared a single time. The chain has TRBV11-2 and TRBJ1-1; D is unclear. Germline V gene lookup returns CDR1 SGHAT and CDR2 FQNNGV. The CDR3 runs 14 residues. Trimming pared 2 bases from V and 0 bases from J, leaving 7 bases between. CDR3 DNA: TGTGCCAGCAGCTTACGGGGTATGAACACTGAAGCTTTCTTT. Translation gives CASSLRGMNTEAFF.

The chain carries TRBV7-2 and TRBJ1-3, with 8 bases fitting TRBD1. V shed 5 bases and J 7 bases; nucleotides not matched to a gene: 7. The germline CDR1 and CDR2 sequences are SGHTA and FQGNSA. There are 14 residues in the CDR3. This CDR3 reads CASSPDRGFNTIYF. CDR3 DNA: TGTGCCAGCAGCCCCGACAGGGGTTTCAACACCATATATTTT.

The gene calls are TRBV5-4 and TRBJ2-6, with 8 bases fitting TRBD1. With 1 base clipped from V and 5 bases from J, the junction kept 2 bases outside the gene matches. Germline V gene sequence: CDR1 SGHNT, CDR2 YYREEE (reference sequence). The CDR3 loop spans 15 amino acids. The CDR3 bases are TGTGCCAGCAGCTTGTCAGGGGGCAGGGCCAACGTCCTGACTTTC. It encodes CASSLSGGRANVLTF.

The chain uses TRBV30 and TRBJ2-1; 9 nucleotides agree with TRBD2. The CDR3 is 14 amino acids. Germline CDR1 and CDR2: GTSNPN and SVGIG (reference sequence). The CDR3 bases are TGTGCACGCCAGGTTGCGGGGGGGCCCAATGAGCAGTTCTTC. Its protein product is CARQVAGGPNEQFF. Full variable domain (missing parts from reference TRBV30 and TRBJ2-1): SQTIHQWPATLVQPVGSPLSLECTVEGTSNPNLYWYRQAAGRGLQLLFYSVGIGQISSEVPQNLSASRPQDRQFILSSKKLLLSDSGFYLCARQVAGGPNEQFFGPGTRLTVL.

DNA for the CDR3: TGCAGTGCCCTCTCTGGAAACACCATATATTTT. Translating gives CSALSGNTIYF. The V and J genes are TRBV20-1 and TRBJ1-3; no clear D gene. This CDR3 has 11 amino acids. V lost 6 bases and J lost 0, with 3 bases in between. Germline V gene lookup returns CDR1 DFQATT and CDR2 SNEGSKA (reference sequence).

This chain connects TRBV4-1 to TRBJ1-5, with TRBD1 as a possible D gene (5 bases). Germline V CDR1 and CDR2: MGHRA, YSYEKL. V lost 0 bases and J 2 bases, leaving 14 bases between the germline ends. This CDR3 is built from 17 residues. The CDR3: CASSQDSGRGGNQPQHF. The CDR3, as DNA: TGCGCCAGCAGCCAAGACTCGGGGAGGGGAGGCAATCAGCCCCAGCATTTT.

The V and J genes are TRBV6-1 and TRBJ1-6, with D maybe TRBD1 (5 bases). The CDR3 is 16 amino acids. Germline assignment: CDR1 MNHNS and CDR2 SASEGT. Trimming stripped 4 bases from V and 0 bases from J, with 10 bases between. The CDR3 sequence: CASSVDDSSYNSPLHF. The CDR3 DNA follows: TGTGCCAGCAGTGTCGATGACAGCTCCTATAATTCACCCCTCCACTTT.

The chain has TRBV11-2 and TRBJ1-4; D remains ambiguous. The CDR3 contains 13 residues. The V gene lost 0 bases and the J gene lost 13 bases, with 12 bases spanning the gap. CDR1 SGHAT and CDR2 FQNNGV come from the germline V gene. For the CDR3, the DNA is TGTGCCAGCAGCTTAGATCCGGGGTCAGGACTGTTTTTT. As protein: CASSLDPGSGLFF.

The genes are TRBV15 and TRBJ2-3, with D tentatively TRBD1 (7 bases). In germline, CDR1 is LNHNV, CDR2 YYDKDF (reference sequence). The V and J ends lost 3 bases and 2 bases respectively, with 12 bases between them. The CDR3 extends over 15 amino acids. The CDR3 protein is CATSRRDSFTDTQYF. The CDR3 bases are TGTGCCACCAGCAGGCGGGACAGCTTCACAGATACGCAGTATTTT.

The V gene is TRBV29-1, the J gene TRBJ2-2; 8 positions agree with TRBD2. The V gene end was trimmed by 4 bases and the J gene end by 1 base; junction bases not matched to a gene: 5. Germline V lookup: CDR1 SQVTM, CDR2 ANQGSEA. This CDR3 spans 15 amino acids. CDR3: CSVGSSGGNTGELFF. In nucleotides, the CDR3 is TGCAGCGTTGGATCGAGCGGGGGGAACACCGGGGAGCTGTTTTTT.

This clone was seen only a few times. The chain employs TRBV7-2 and TRBJ1-6; D call uncertain. CDR3 size: 15 residues. Germline V gene sequence: CDR1 SGHTA, CDR2 FQGNSA. Trimming took off 6 bases at V and 5 bases at J, with 14 bases between the two ends. The CDR3 protein is CASRPASGDNSPLHF. CDR3 DNA: TGTGCCAGCAGGCCAGCGAGTGGCGATAATTCACCCCTCCACTTT. The full variable domain, its missing parts supplied by reference TRBV7-2 and TRBJ1-6, is GAGVSQSPSNKVTEKGKDVELRCDPISGHTALYWYRQSLGQGLEFLIYFQGNSAPDKSGLPSDRFSAERTGGSVSTLTIQRTQQEDSAVYLCASRPASGDNSPLHFGNGTRLTVT.

This clone has only a few counts. V usage is TRBV19 and J usage is TRBJ2-2; D is ambiguous. Germline V CDR1 and CDR2: LNHDA, SQIVND (reference sequence). The CDR3 has 14 residues. The V end lost 5 bases, the J end lost 3 bases, and 10 bases lay between the germline ends. CDR3 bases: TGTGCCAGTAGTCCTACTTTGTACACCGGGGAGCTGTTTTTT. It translates to CASSPTLYTGELFF.

The chain employs TRBV12-3 or TRBV12-4 and TRBJ2-1; 7 bases agree with TRBD1. This CDR3 is 12 amino acids long. J lost 8 bases, V lost 7 bases, and 5 bases had no gene match. CDR3 coding DNA: TGTGCCAGCACCTTAGGGGGCGATGAGCAGTTCTTC. Amino acid sequence: CASTLGGDEQFF.

The J gene is TRBJ1-2, the V gene TRBV27; maybe TRBD1 (5 bases). The V end lost 2 bases, the J end lost 8 bases, and 21 bases lay between the germline ends. Germline CDR1 reads MNHEY; CDR2 reads SMNVEV (reference sequence). The CDR3 is made up of 16 amino acids. The CDR3 DNA reads TGTGCCAGCAGTTTACGGGGGACTCAACTAACGGGGGGCTACACCTTC. This translates into CASSLRGTQLTGGYTF.

The chain carries TRBV5-1 and TRBJ2-7; D is perhaps TRBD2 (6 bases). This CDR3 is 15 amino acids long. V lost 4 bases, J lost 2 bases, and 16 bases lay in between. Germline-derived CDR1 and CDR2 are SGHRS and YFSETQ. CDR3 sequence: CASSPGPPGAYEQYV. The CDR3 DNA is TGCGCCAGCAGCCCAGGGCCCCCGGGGGCCTACGAGCAGTACGTC.

The chain carries TRBV7-6 and TRBJ2-3, with a tentative D call TRBD1 (6 bases). V was trimmed by 5 bases and J by 10 bases, leaving 13 bases between them. The CDR3 sequence is 12 residues long. Germline CDR1 and CDR2: SGHVS and FNYEAQ. CDR3 DNA sequence: TGTGCCAGCAGCGGTCCGGGACACTCGCAGTATTTT. Amino acid sequence: CASSGPGHSQYF.

V is TRBV7-8 and J is TRBJ1-1; 7 positions agree with TRBD1. Unmatched junction bases numbered 10, after V lost 1 base and J lost 5 bases. Germline loops: CDR1 SGHVS, CDR2 FQNEAQ. CDR3 length: 16 residues. The CDR3 nucleotides read TGTGCCAGCAGCTTAGGGACAGGCCTAAGGAGGACTGAAGCTTTCTTT. This sequence encodes CASSLGTGLRRTEAFF.

The J gene is TRBJ1-6, the V gene TRBV30; a possible D gene is TRBD1 (6 bases). The CDR3 has 17 residues. CDR1 and CDR2 (germline): GTSNPN, SVGIG (reference sequence). V lost 3 bases and J lost 0, with 15 bases in between. This CDR3 is CAWSDNRESSYNSPLHF. CDR3 bases: TGTGCCTGGAGCGATAACAGGGAGAGCTCCTATAATTCACCCCTCCACTTT.

This clone occurred a few times. The chain recombines TRBV20-1 with TRBJ2-7; D gene unclear. Per germline, CDR1 DFQATT and CDR2 SNEGSKA (reference sequence). The CDR3 contains 12 residues. V dropped 3 bases and J dropped 1 base, with 7 bases sitting between them. As DNA, the CDR3 is TGCAGTGCTAGTGGGCCATCCTACGAGCAGTACTTC. Translated: CSASGPSYEQYF.

This clone was seen a few times. In the same sample, other DNA sequences code for this CDR3. The chain couples TRBV24-1 to TRBJ1-1; D is possibly TRBD1 (6 bases). Trimming took 2 bases from V and 3 from J, leaving 30 bases between them. The CDR3 has 21 residues. Germline CDR1 KGHDR, CDR2 SFDVKD. This chain's CDR3 is CATSDSRGGRGRYKKYTEAFF. The CDR3 bases are TGTGCCACCAGTGATTCAAGGGGGGGGAGGGGTCGGTATAAGAAATACACTGAAGCTTTCTTT.